The next 13 T cell receptor beta chains were all read from a single sample in a study of CD8 T cells in ankylosing spondylitis. TCRdb reanalysed the 5' RACE reads using MiXCR and keeps one entry per CDR3 protein. The table shows some 250,000 distinct CDR3 sequences, with more than 20% occurring only once. Material: blood, either unsorted or a sorted T cell fraction (not recorded which). These TCRs come from a male donor with ankylosing spondylitis or in good health (not recorded which).

This clonotype has a count of ten or more. The chain employs TRBV28 and TRBJ2-3; D not certain. The germline gives CDR1 MDHEN, CDR2 SYDVKM. The CDR3 loop spans 15 amino acids. The V end was cut by 4 bases, the J end by 1 base, with 12 bases between. In nucleotides, the CDR3 is TGTGCCAGCAGTTCCCGTAGGATCGGCACAGATACGCAGTATTTT. Translating it yields CASSSRRIGTDTQYF.

This clonotype has at least ten counts. CDR3: CASSPGQVPSQETQYF. The CDR3 coding sequence is TGCGCCAGCAGCCCGGGACAGGTCCCCTCCCAAGAGACCCAGTACTTC. V usage is TRBV5-1 and J usage is TRBJ2-5, with 8 bases fitting TRBD1. The V and J ends lost 4 bases and 1 base, in that order; junction bases with no gene match: 9. The CDR3 is 16 residues long. The germline gives CDR1 SGHRS, CDR2 YFSETQ.

The chain combines TRBV12-3 or TRBV12-4 with TRBJ1-2; D ambiguous. CDR3 size: 15 residues. Trimming cost V 4 bases and J 0 bases, with 12 bases left between them. CDR3 DNA sequence: TGTGCCAGCAGTTCAAGAAGGGCACCTAACTATGGCTACACCTTC. Protein: CASSSRRAPNYGYTF.

The rearrangement joins TRBV29-1 to TRBJ2-1; TRBD1 agrees at 7 bases. Trimming removed 6 bases from V and 1 base from J; junction bases left unmatched: 6. CDR1 is SQVTM, CDR2 ANQGSEA, per germline. This CDR3 contains 14 residues. CDR3 DNA sequence: TGCAGCGTGGCACAGGGGTATTCCTACAATGAGCAGTTCTTC. Its protein is CSVAQGYSYNEQFF.

The V and J genes are TRBV10-3 and TRBJ2-1; a weak D match, TRBD2 (6 bases). The CDR3 has 14 residues. The V gene lost 3 bases and the J gene lost 5 bases, with 11 bases spanning the gap. The V gene's germline CDR1 is ENHRY and CDR2 SYGVKD. The CDR3 sequence is CAISEASEHNEQFF. The CDR3 nucleotides read TGTGCCATCAGTGAAGCTAGCGAGCACAATGAGCAGTTCTTC.

This clonotype has only a few counts. The chain is built from TRBV7-6 and TRBJ2-7; the match to TRBD1 covers 9 bases. V lost 0 bases and J lost 2; bases outside the gene matches: 2. Germline V gene data show CDR1 as SGHVS and CDR2 as FNYEAQ. This CDR3 has 15 amino acids. The CDR3 here is CASSLATGGTYEQYF. In nucleotides, the CDR3 is TGTGCCAGCAGCTTAGCGACAGGGGGAACCTACGAGCAGTACTTC.

The V and J genes are TRBV12-3 or TRBV12-4 and TRBJ2-5; D is unclear. The CDR3 has 13 residues. The ends were cut back, 6 bases at V and 2 bases at J, with 10 bases in the middle. The CDR3, as DNA: TGTGCCAGCAGCCCTGACGGACAAGAGACCCAGTACTTC. Translation gives CASSPDGQETQYF.

This clonotype was detected only a few times. The V gene is TRBV20-1, the J gene TRBJ2-3, with 10 bases lining up with TRBD2. The CDR3 is made up of 16 amino acids. CDR1 is DFQATT, CDR2 SNEGSKA, per germline (reference sequence). J lost 3 bases, V lost 3 bases, and 9 bases had no gene match. The CDR3 reads CSARPFLAGETDTQYF. In DNA, the CDR3 is TGCAGTGCTAGGCCCTTTCTAGCGGGAGAAACAGATACGCAGTATTTT.

The chain joins TRBV20-1 to TRBJ2-5; D remains unclear. V was trimmed by 7 bases and J by 7 bases, leaving 19 bases between them. The CDR3 length is 13 residues. Germline assignment: CDR1 DFQATT and CDR2 SNEGSKA (reference sequence). CDR3 sequence: CSVTTLKAGTQYF. As DNA, the CDR3 is TGCAGTGTTACCACTCTCAAAGCAGGGACCCAGTACTTC.

This chain joins TRBV20-1 and TRBJ2-7; the D is unclear. This CDR3 contains 14 residues. Germline loops: CDR1 DFQATT, CDR2 SNEGSKA (reference sequence). Trimming removed 6 bases from V and 2 bases from J, with 17 bases in between. The CDR3 DNA reads TGCAGTGCCAAGGGTGGCGGTATGCCCTACGAGCAGTACTTC. Protein product: CSAKGGGMPYEQYF.

This clonotype has more than one count but fewer than ten. The chain links TRBV10-3 to TRBJ2-3; 8 bases align to TRBD2. The germline gives CDR1 ENHRY, CDR2 SYGVKD. This CDR3 comprises 16 residues. V lost 4 bases and J lost 2; bases outside the gene matches: 8. The CDR3 nucleotides are TGTGCCATCAGTGGGGTCGCGGGGGGCATCACAGATACGCAGTATTTT. Amino acids: CAISGVAGGITDTQYF.

Ten or more counts support this clonotype. This chain uses TRBV12-3 or TRBV12-4 with TRBJ1-2; D is ambiguous. V lost 2 bases, J lost 8 bases, and 18 bases lay in between. This CDR3 has 15 amino acids. The CDR3 DNA follows: TGTGCCAGCAGTTTAAAAGGGCTGGCCTGGGTAGGCTACACCTTC. It is translated as CASSLKGLAWVGYTF.

This clonotype was detected many times. Here the CDR3 reads CASSLGPSAGELFF. The CDR3 bases are TGTGCCAGCAGTTTAGGGCCATCCGCCGGGGAGCTGTTTTTT. The rearrangement uses TRBV12-3 or TRBV12-4 and TRBJ2-2; D gene uncertain. With 1 base removed from V and 6 bases from J, the gap between germline ends came to 9 bases. The length of the CDR3 is 14 residues.